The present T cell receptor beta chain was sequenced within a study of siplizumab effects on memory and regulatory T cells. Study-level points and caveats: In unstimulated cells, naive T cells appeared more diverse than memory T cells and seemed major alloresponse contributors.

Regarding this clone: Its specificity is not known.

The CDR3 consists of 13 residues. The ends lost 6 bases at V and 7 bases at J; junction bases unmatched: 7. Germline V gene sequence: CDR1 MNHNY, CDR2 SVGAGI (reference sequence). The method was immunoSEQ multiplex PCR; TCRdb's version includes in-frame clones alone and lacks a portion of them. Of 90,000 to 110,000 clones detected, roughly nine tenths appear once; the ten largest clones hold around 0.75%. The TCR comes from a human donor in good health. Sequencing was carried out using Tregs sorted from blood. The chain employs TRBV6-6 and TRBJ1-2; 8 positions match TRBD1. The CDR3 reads CASRSGQGGGYTF. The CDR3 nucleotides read TGTGCCAGCAGGTCCGGACAGGGCGGTGGCTACACCTTC.